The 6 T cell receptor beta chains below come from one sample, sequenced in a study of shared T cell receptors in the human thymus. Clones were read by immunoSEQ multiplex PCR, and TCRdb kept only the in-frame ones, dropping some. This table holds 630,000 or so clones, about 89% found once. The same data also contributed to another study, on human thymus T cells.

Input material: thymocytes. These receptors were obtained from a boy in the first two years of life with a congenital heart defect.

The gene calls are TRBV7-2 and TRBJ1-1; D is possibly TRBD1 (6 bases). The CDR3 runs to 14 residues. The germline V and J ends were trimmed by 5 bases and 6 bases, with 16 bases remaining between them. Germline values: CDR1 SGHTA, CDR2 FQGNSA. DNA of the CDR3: TGTGCCAGCAGCCCAAGACCAGGGGAAGCTGAAGCTTTCTTT. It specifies CASSPRPGEAEAFF.

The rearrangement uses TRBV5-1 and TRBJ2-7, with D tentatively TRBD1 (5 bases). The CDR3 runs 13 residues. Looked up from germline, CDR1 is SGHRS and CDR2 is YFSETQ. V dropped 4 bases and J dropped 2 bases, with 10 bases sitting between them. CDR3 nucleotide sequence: TGCGCCAGCAGCCCCGGACAACCCTACGAGCAGTACTTC. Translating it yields CASSPGQPYEQYF.

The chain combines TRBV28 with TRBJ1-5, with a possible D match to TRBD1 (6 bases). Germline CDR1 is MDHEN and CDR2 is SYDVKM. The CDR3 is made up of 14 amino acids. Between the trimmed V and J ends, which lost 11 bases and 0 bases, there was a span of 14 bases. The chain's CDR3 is CAVGTHYSNQPQHF. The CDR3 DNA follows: TGTGCCGTCGGGACACATTATAGCAATCAGCCCCAGCATTTT.

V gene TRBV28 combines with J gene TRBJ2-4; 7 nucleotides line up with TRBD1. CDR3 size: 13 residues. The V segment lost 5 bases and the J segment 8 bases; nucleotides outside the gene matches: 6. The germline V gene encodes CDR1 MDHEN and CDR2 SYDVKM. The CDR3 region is CASSIGTVDIQYF. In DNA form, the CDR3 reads TGTGCCAGCAGTATAGGGACAGTCGACATTCAGTACTTC.

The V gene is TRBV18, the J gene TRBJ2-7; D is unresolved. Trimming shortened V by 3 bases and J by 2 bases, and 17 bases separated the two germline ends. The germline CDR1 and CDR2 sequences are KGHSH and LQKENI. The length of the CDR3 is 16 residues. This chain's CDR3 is CASSPSGLSTPYEQYF. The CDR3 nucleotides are TGTGCCAGCTCACCTTCAGGCCTCTCAACACCCTACGAGCAGTACTTC.

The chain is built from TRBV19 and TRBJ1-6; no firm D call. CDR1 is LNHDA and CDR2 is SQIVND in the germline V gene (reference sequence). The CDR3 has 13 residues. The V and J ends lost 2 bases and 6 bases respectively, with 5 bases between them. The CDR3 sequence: CASSIFGNSPLHF. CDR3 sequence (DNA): TGTGCCAGTAGTATATTCGGTAATTCACCCCTCCACTTT.